The rows below give T cell receptor beta chains drawn from one sample of a study of shared clonotypes between healthy human individuals. Profiling relied on immunoSEQ multiplex PCR, and the TCRdb table lists in-frame clones only, not all of them. The table lists under 1 million clones, about 92% of them singletons. Material for sequencing was naive CD8+ T cells sorted from blood. These receptors all come from a man in his thirties or forties in good health. Both conserved end residues are part of each CDR3. D genes are given only for firm matches. Clone size is given for some rows only: seen once, a few or many times, or a class if the clone is expanded.

size: NA
D: NA
J: TRBJ2-1
V: TRBV4-3
CDR3: CASSQDYFNEQFF
DNA: TGCGCCAGCAGCCAAGACTATTTCAATGAGCAGTTCTTC

size: NA
D: NA
J: TRBJ2-1
V: TRBV10-1
CDR3: CASSESIQVHEQFF
DNA: TGCGCCAGCAGTGAGTCGATACAGGTCCATGAGCAGTTCTTC

size: once
D: TRBD2
J: TRBJ2-2
V: TRBV5-6
CDR3: CASSPGKRDNTGELFF
DNA: TGTGCCAGCAGCCCAGGCAAGCGGGACAACACCGGGGAGCTGTTTTTT

size: NA
D: NA
J: TRBJ2-7
V: TRBV15
CDR3: CATSAAAYEQYF
DNA: TGTGCCACCAGCGCCGCGGCCTACGAGCAGTACTTC

size: NA
D: NA
J: TRBJ2-7
V: TRBV30
CDR3: CAWRVTYEQYF
DNA: TGTGCCTGGAGAGTGACCTACGAGCAGTACTTC

size: NA
D: NA
J: TRBJ2-5
V: TRBV5-4
CDR3: CASSSSQDSQETQYF
DNA: TGTGCCAGCAGCTCGTCCCAAGACAGCCAAGAGACCCAGTACTTC

size: NA
D: NA
J: TRBJ2-1
V: TRBV27
CDR3: CASSLWVSGHVKQFF
DNA: TGTGCCAGCAGTCTTTGGGTTTCGGGACACGTCAAGCAGTTCTTC

size: NA
D: NA
J: TRBJ2-2
V: TRBV27
CDR3: CASSYGGANTGELFF
DNA: TGTGCCAGCAGTTACGGAGGGGCCAACACCGGGGAGCTGTTTTTT

size: NA
D: NA
J: TRBJ2-7
V: TRBV4-2
CDR3: CASSQGRGTYEQYF
DNA: TGTGCCAGCAGCCAAGGGCGGGGTACCTACGAGCAGTACTTC

size: NA
D: NA
J: TRBJ2-7
V: TRBV6-5
CDR3: CASSLGYEQYF
DNA: TGTGCCAGCAGTTTGGGCTACGAGCAGTACTTC

size: once
D: NA
J: TRBJ2-1
V: TRBV6-5
CDR3: CASSFQDQNEQFF
DNA: TGTGCCAGCAGTTTTCAGGACCAAAATGAGCAGTTCTTC

size: NA
D: NA
J: TRBJ1-4
V: TRBV27
CDR3: CASSFGGSTNEKLFF
DNA: TGTGCCAGCAGTTTTGGGGGTTCAACTAATGAAAAACTGTTTTTT

size: NA
D: NA
J: TRBJ2-4
V: TRBV7-9
CDR3: CASSLRSLPDIQYF
DNA: TGTGCCAGCAGCTTACGAAGTCTGCCAGACATTCAGTACTTC

size: NA
D: NA
J: TRBJ2-1
V: TRBV27
CDR3: CASSHTSNPYNEQFF
DNA: TGTGCCAGCAGCCACACTTCAAATCCCTACAATGAGCAGTTCTTC

size: once
D: NA
J: TRBJ1-5
V: TRBV12-5
CDR3: CASASYNQPQHF
DNA: TGTGCTAGTGCCTCTTACAATCAGCCCCAGCATTTT

size: NA
D: TRBD1
J: TRBJ2-1
V: TRBV4-2
CDR3: CASSQETGPSLHEEQFF
DNA: TGTGCCAGCAGCCAAGAGACAGGGCCCTCCCTACATGAAGAGCAGTTCTTC

size: once
D: TRBD2
J: TRBJ2-5
V: TRBV28
CDR3: CASSSRREWVKTETQYF
DNA: TGTGCCAGCAGTTCGCGGCGGGAGTGGGTAAAAACGGAGACCCAGTACTTC

size: NA
D: TRBD1
J: TRBJ2-5
V: TRBV5-6
CDR3: CASSLAFVQGALGQETQYF
DNA: TGTGCCAGCAGCTTGGCCTTCGTCCAGGGGGCTTTGGGGCAAGAGACCCAGTACTTC

size: NA
D: NA
J: TRBJ1-4
V: TRBV2
CDR3: CASSDPGAGNEKLFF
DNA: TGTGCCAGCAGCGACCCGGGGGCCGGTAATGAAAAACTGTTTTTT

size: NA
D: NA
J: TRBJ2-7
V: TRBV10-2
CDR3: CASSERQGSYEQYF
DNA: TGCGCCAGCAGTGAAAGGCAGGGGTCGTACGAGCAGTACTTC

size: NA
D: TRBD2
J: TRBJ2-5
V: TRBV5-5
CDR3: CASSTEAGDKTQYF
DNA: TGTGCCAGCAGCACAGAAGCGGGAGACAAGACCCAGTACTTC

size: NA
D: NA
J: TRBJ2-1
V: TRBV27
CDR3: CASSLATFFNEQFF
DNA: TGTGCCAGCAGTTTAGCGACTTTTTTTAATGAGCAGTTCTTC

size: NA
D: NA
J: TRBJ1-2
V: TRBV28
CDR3: CASRERQSRDYGYTF
DNA: TGTGCCAGCAGGGAGCGGCAATCGAGGGACTATGGCTACACCTTC

size: NA
D: NA
J: TRBJ2-7
V: TRBV6-1
CDR3: CASRFMGLDEQYF
DNA: TGTGCCAGCAGGTTTATGGGTCTGGACGAGCAGTACTTC

size: NA
D: TRBD2
J: TRBJ2-1
V: TRBV7-2
CDR3: CASGGGETYNEQFF
DNA: TGTGCCAGCGGTGGGGGGGAAACCTACAATGAGCAGTTCTTC

size: NA
D: NA
J: TRBJ1-4
V: TRBV4-3
CDR3: CASSQDRGGAGYEKLFF
DNA: TGCGCCAGCAGCCAAGATAGAGGGGGGGCAGGGTATGAAAAACTGTTTTTT

size: NA
D: NA
J: TRBJ2-7
V: TRBV28
CDR3: CASSTSTYEQYF
DNA: TGTGCCAGCAGTACATCGACCTACGAGCAGTACTTC

size: once
D: NA
J: TRBJ2-7
V: TRBV7-9
CDR3: CASSLAIDEQYF
DNA: TGTGCCAGCAGCTTAGCTATCGACGAGCAGTACTTC

size: NA
D: TRBD1
J: TRBJ1-5
V: TRBV29-1
CDR3: CSVEAGGSSQPQHF
DNA: TGCAGCGTTGAAGCAGGGGGGTCCAGTCAGCCCCAGCATTTT